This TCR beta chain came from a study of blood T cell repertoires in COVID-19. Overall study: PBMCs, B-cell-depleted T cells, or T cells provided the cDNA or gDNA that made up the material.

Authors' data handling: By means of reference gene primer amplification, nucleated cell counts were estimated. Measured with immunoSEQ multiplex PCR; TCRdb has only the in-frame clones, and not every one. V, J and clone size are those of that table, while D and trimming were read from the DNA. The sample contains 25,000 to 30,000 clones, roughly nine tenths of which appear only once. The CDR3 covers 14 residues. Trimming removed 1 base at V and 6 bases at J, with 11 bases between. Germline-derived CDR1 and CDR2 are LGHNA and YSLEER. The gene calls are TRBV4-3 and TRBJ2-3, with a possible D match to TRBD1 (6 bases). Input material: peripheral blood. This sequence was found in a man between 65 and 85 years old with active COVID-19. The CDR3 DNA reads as TGCGCCAGCAGCCAAGTTCATCAGGGGGATACGCAGTATTTT. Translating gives CASSQVHQGDTQYF.